Detailed here is one T cell receptor beta chain. The antigen remains unidentified. The junction and the germline gene differ at one end; a read error may be behind it. The sample belongs to a study of CD8 T cells in ankylosing spondylitis. General study results and limits: Seemingly distinctive of ankylosing spondylitis blood was a TCR beta motif formed by eight highly homologous variants. Disease-linked clones bore a CD8+ phenotype, appearing relatively rarely in peripheral blood. It was reported that disease-linked clones were significantly enriched in matched ankylosing spondylitis synovial fluid.

Using quantitative 5'-RACE with molecular barcodes, the authors made TCR beta libraries. TCRdb re-called the 5' RACE reads with MiXCR, one entry per CDR3 protein. The table shows about 160,000 distinct CDR3 sequences, with 8.5% to 10% occurring only once. This CDR3 has 13 amino acids. Germline V CDR1 and CDR2: MNHEY, SMNVEV (reference sequence). The sample comprised blood, either unsorted or a sorted T cell fraction (not recorded which). V usage is TRBV27 and J usage is TRBJ2-7; D gene unclear. The clonotype originates from a female donor with ankylosing spondylitis or in good health (not recorded which). The CDR3, as DNA: TGTGCCAGCGGTTTAGGGCAGGTCTACGAGCAGTACTTC. Protein sequence: CASGLGQVYEQYF.